This TCR beta chain appears in the sequencing data of a study of cytomegalovirus exposure and HLA in healthy donors. The PCR had 60 Vbeta and 13 Jbeta primers. TCRdb's copy holds only in-frame clones and misses some; the assay was immunoSEQ multiplex PCR. The sample lists 120,000 or so clones; about 90% were seen once. Trimming cost V 1 base and J 2 bases, with 12 bases left between them. The CDR3 sequence is 15 residues long. Germline V CDR1 and CDR2: SGHTA, FQGNSA. The chain joins TRBV7-2 to TRBJ2-7; a weak D match, TRBD1 (6 bases). This TCR was recovered from a man aged 40-50 years in good health and CMV-seronegative. The sample consisted of PBMCs. In DNA, the CDR3 is TGTGCCAGCAGCTTAGACCAGGGGAAGGCCTACGAGCAGTACTTC. Protein: CASSLDQGKAYEQYF. The whole variable domain, filled in from reference TRBV7-2 and TRBJ2-7, reads GAGVSQSPSNKVTEKGKDVELRCDPISGHTALYWYRQSLGQGLEFLIYFQGNSAPDKSGLPSDRFSAERTGGSVSTLTIQRTQQEDSAVYLCASSLDQGKAYEQYFGPGTRLTVT.